Listed here are 15 T cell receptor beta chains from one sample, sequenced in a study of cytomegalovirus exposure and HLA in healthy donors. Repertoires were generated with immunoSEQ multiplex PCR, while TCRdb's copy carries only in-frame clones and drops some. The data contain about 360,000 clones, more than 80% of them singletons. Sequencing input: PBMCs. The receptors stem from a young woman in good health and CMV-seronegative.

This clone was detected a few times. The CDR3 coding sequence is TGCGCCAGTAGAAGGGAGGCTGAAGCTTTCTTT. Translating gives CASRREAEAFF. The chain carries TRBV5-1 and TRBJ1-1, with D unclear. Germline V gene lookup returns CDR1 SGHRS and CDR2 YFSETQ. This CDR3 is built from 11 residues. V lost 8 bases and J lost 6, with 11 bases in between.

CDR3 in amino acids: CASSLLAGAPKHTDTQYF. In DNA, the CDR3 is TGTGCCAGCAGCCTGCTAGCGGGGGCCCCAAAACACACAGATACGCAGTATTTT. V gene TRBV11-2 combines with J gene TRBJ2-3, with 10 bases that match TRBD2. Germline values: CDR1 SGHAT, CDR2 FQNNGV. V lost 5 bases, J lost 2 bases, and 13 bases stayed unmatched. This CDR3 is 18 amino acids long.

This clone has a handful of counts. The chain recombines TRBV28 with TRBJ1-2; D is possibly TRBD1 (5 bases). The CDR3 contains 15 residues. Germline CDR1 and CDR2: MDHEN and SYDVKM. Trimming pared 10 bases from V and 3 bases from J, leaving 21 bases between. DNA of the CDR3: TGTGCCACCGATCCGGGCAGGGAGCGGGACTATGGCTACACCTTC. Its protein is CATDPGRERDYGYTF.

The chain links TRBV7-9 to TRBJ1-4; TRBD1 agrees at 9 bases. Germline V gene lookup returns CDR1 SEHNR and CDR2 FQNEAQ (reference sequence). With V trimmed by 2 bases and J by 5 bases, 3 bases remained unmatched. This CDR3 contains 15 residues. This CDR3 is CASSLTGTGNEKLFF. CDR3 DNA: TGTGCCAGCAGCTTAACCGGGACAGGGAATGAAAAACTGTTTTTT.

This clone appeared a few times. The J gene is TRBJ2-7, the V gene TRBV28; possibly TRBD1 for D (5 bases). V was shortened by 8 bases and J by 2 bases, with 13 bases between the two germline ends. The CDR3 runs 13 residues. The V gene's germline CDR1 is MDHEN and CDR2 SYDVKM. CDR3 in amino acids: CASVGDSPYEQYF. CDR3 nucleotides: TGTGCCAGCGTCGGAGACAGTCCCTACGAGCAGTACTTC.

The chain employs TRBV7-6 and TRBJ2-1; 12 positions match TRBD2. This CDR3 comprises 15 residues. The germline gives CDR1 SGHVS, CDR2 FNYEAQ. J lost 10 bases, V lost 10 bases, and 14 bases had no gene match. The CDR3: CAITTYGLAGTEQFF. The DNA for the CDR3 is TGTGCCATCACCACGTATGGACTAGCGGGGACCGAGCAGTTCTTC.

A remark on this clone: Other DNA sequences of this sample code for an identical CDR3. The chain couples TRBV6-5 to TRBJ1-2, with TRBD1 identical over 10 bases. V lost 5 bases and J lost 4; bases outside the gene matches: 1. This CDR3 is built from 13 residues. Germline CDR1 MNHEY, CDR2 SVGAGI. The CDR3 DNA reads as TGTGCCAGCAGTCGGACAGGGGGCTATGGCTACACCTTC. It translates to CASSRTGGYGYTF.

J is TRBJ1-3 and V is TRBV10-3; unclear D gene. Trimming shortened V by 2 bases and J by 7 bases, and 15 bases separated the two germline ends. This CDR3 has 15 residues. Per germline, CDR1 ENHRY and CDR2 SYGVKD. Here the CDR3 reads CAISEALGRGNTIYF. The CDR3 DNA follows: TGTGCCATCAGTGAGGCCCTGGGGAGAGGGAACACCATATATTTT.

V is TRBV9 and J is TRBJ1-4; no reliable D call. The V end lost 2 bases, the J end lost 5 bases, and 7 bases lay between the germline ends. The CDR3 contains 13 residues. CDR1 is SGDLS, CDR2 YYNGEE, per germline. CDR3 sequence: CASSVDWNEKLFF. CDR3 DNA: TGTGCCAGCAGCGTTGACTGGAATGAAAAACTGTTTTTT.

The chain couples TRBV30 to TRBJ1-5; perhaps TRBD1 as D (6 bases). The CDR3 extends over 18 amino acids. Per germline, CDR1 GTSNPN and CDR2 SVGIG (reference sequence). V shed 2 bases and J shed 0 bases, with 20 bases lying between them. The CDR3 is CAWSRARVGAYSNQPQHF. CDR3 DNA sequence: TGTGCCTGGAGTAGGGCCAGGGTGGGGGCTTATAGCAATCAGCCCCAGCATTTT.

Concerning this clone itself: Additional DNA sequences in this sample encode the identical CDR3. The CDR3 DNA reads as TGTGCCAGTAGTCCCGGCACTAGCGGCTACGAGCAGTACTTC. As protein: CASSPGTSGYEQYF. The J gene is TRBJ2-7, the V gene TRBV19; 8 nucleotides match TRBD2. CDR1 is LNHDA and CDR2 is SQIVND in the germline V gene (reference sequence). CDR3 size: 14 residues. V gave up 5 bases and J gave up 3 bases; unmatched junction bases: 6.

V usage is TRBV5-1 and J usage is TRBJ1-5; unclear D gene. This CDR3 contains 14 residues. Germline V lookup: CDR1 SGHRS, CDR2 YFSETQ. V was shortened by 1 base and J by 5 bases, with 10 bases between the two germline ends. The CDR3 protein is CASSLNLGDQPQHF. In nucleotides, the CDR3 is TGCGCCAGCAGCTTGAATCTGGGCGATCAGCCCCAGCATTTT.

The chain carries TRBV9 and TRBJ2-3, with 8 bases matching TRBD2. Germline-derived CDR1 and CDR2 are SGDLS and YYNGEE. CDR3 length: 16 residues. J lost 0 bases, V lost 3 bases, and 6 bases had no gene match. DNA of the CDR3: TGTGCCAGCAGCGGGTGGCGGGAGGATAGCACAGATACGCAGTATTTT. Translating it yields CASSGWREDSTDTQYF.

Here the CDR3 reads CASSPGQGMSDEQYF. The CDR3 nucleotides are TGTGCCAGCAGTCCTGGACAGGGAATGTCGGACGAGCAGTACTTC. This sequence joins TRBV27 and TRBJ2-7; TRBD1 matches 8 bases. Germline-derived CDR1 and CDR2 are MNHEY and SMNVEV (reference sequence). The CDR3 spans 15 residues. Germline trimming cut 5 bases from V and 5 bases from J; bases unmatched to any gene: 11.

DNA of the CDR3: TGTGCCAGCCGGGCGGTTTCAGGGGTGAACACTGAAGCTTTCTTT. Protein: CASRAVSGVNTEAFF. This chain uses TRBV6-4 with TRBJ1-1, with D perhaps TRBD1 (6 bases). The CDR3 length is 15 residues. The ends were cut back, 8 bases at V and 0 bases at J, with 16 bases in the middle. CDR1 is MRHNA and CDR2 is SNTAGT in the germline V gene.